This entry lists 25 T cell receptor beta chains sequenced from one sample in a study of neurological immune-mediated disorders. Time point noted: longitudinal time-point 2. TCRdb ran MiXCR on the 5' RACE reads and lists one entry per CDR3 protein. This sample has some 100,000 distinct CDR3 sequences, with over 10% found just once. The sequenced sample was PBMCs. The source of these receptors is a female donor with HTLV-1-associated myelopathy (HAM/TSP).

This clonotype showed up just once. A much larger clone lies one base from this, so it may be a read error. The CDR3 region has the DNA TGTGCCAGCAGCTTATCGTTCCAGGGGACGGATACGCAGTATTTT. Translating gives CASSLSFQGTDTQYF. The chain is built from TRBV7-2 and TRBJ2-3, with a possible D match to TRBD1 (6 bases). Trimming pared 2 bases from V and 6 bases from J, leaving 15 bases between. The CDR3 extends over 15 amino acids. Germline CDR1 reads SGHTA; CDR2 reads FQGNSA.

This clonotype was picked up a small number of times. V usage is TRBV5-1 and J usage is TRBJ2-2, with D unclear. Trimming shortened V by 0 bases and J by 6 bases, and 15 bases separated the two germline ends. The germline V gene encodes CDR1 SGHRS and CDR2 YFSETQ. This CDR3 is 16 amino acids long. The CDR3 nucleotides read TGCGCCAGCAGCTTGGCCGAAGACATATATGCCGGGGAGCTGTTTTTT. Amino acid sequence: CASSLAEDIYAGELFF.

This clonotype was counted ten times or more. The rearrangement joins TRBV5-1 to TRBJ1-2; 9 bases agree with TRBD1. CDR1 SGHRS and CDR2 YFSETQ come from the germline V gene. This CDR3 is 14 amino acids long. Losses at the gene ends were 4 bases for V and 8 bases for J; bases not matched to a gene: 9. The CDR3 protein is CASSIPQGAEGYTF. In nucleotides, the CDR3 is TGCGCCAGCAGCATACCACAGGGGGCTGAGGGCTACACCTTC. Looking up the rest from reference TRBV5-1 and TRBJ1-2 gives the full variable domain: KAGVTQTPRYLIKTRGQQVTLSCSPISGHRSVSWYQQTPGQGLQFLFEYFSETQRNKGNFPGRFSGRQFSNSRSEMNVSTLELGDSALYLCASSIPQGAEGYTFGSGTRLTVV.

At least ten counts were recorded for this clonotype. The chain joins TRBV4-1 to TRBJ2-3; no clear D gene. The germline V gene has CDR1 MGHRA and CDR2 YSYEKL. V gave up 4 bases and J gave up 4 bases, with 12 bases separating them. This CDR3 spans 14 amino acids. The CDR3 DNA follows: TGCGCCAGCAGCCCGGCTATGAATCCAGATACGCAGTATTTT. Translated: CASSPAMNPDTQYF.

Many counts were recorded for this clonotype. The rearrangement uses TRBV28 and TRBJ2-3, with D unresolved. The V gene's germline CDR1 is MDHEN and CDR2 SYDVKM. V was cut by 7 bases and J by 3 bases, with 11 bases left in between. CDR3 length: 13 amino acids. CDR3 nucleotide sequence: TGTGCCAGCATGACCGTCGGGACAGATACGCAGTATTTT. Translating it yields CASMTVGTDTQYF.

The CDR3 spells CASSRHGAEGYTF. For the CDR3, the DNA is TGCGCCAGCAGCCGGCATGGGGCGGAAGGCTACACCTTC. V usage is TRBV5-1 and J usage is TRBJ1-2; the D gene is possibly TRBD1 (5 bases). The CDR3 spans 13 residues. V dropped 4 bases and J dropped 8 bases, with 15 bases sitting between them. Germline CDR1 reads SGHRS; CDR2 reads YFSETQ.

This clonotype has ten or more counts. The chain couples TRBV20-1 to TRBJ1-2; D not certain. Trimming removed 0 bases from V and 6 bases from J, with 11 bases in between. The germline gives CDR1 DFQATT, CDR2 SNEGSKA (reference sequence). This CDR3 is built from 13 residues. The CDR3 sequence: CSARDQPGNGYTF. In nucleotides, the CDR3 is TGCAGTGCTAGAGATCAGCCGGGGAATGGCTACACCTTC.

As concerns this clonotype: One end of the junction does not line up with germline, which may come from a read error. The chain recombines TRBV27 with TRBJ1-1, with D unresolved. The germline V gene has CDR1 MNHEY and CDR2 SMNVEV (reference sequence). The CDR3 consists of 12 residues. The chain's CDR3 is CASSIQNSEAFF. In DNA form, the CDR3 reads TGTGCCAGCAGTATCCAGAACTCTGAAGCTTTCTTT.

There are many counts of this clonotype. This chain links TRBV4-1 with TRBJ1-4; the D is unclear. V lost 4 bases and J 10 bases, leaving 10 bases between the germline ends. Germline CDR1 and CDR2: MGHRA and YSYEKL. The CDR3 extends over 12 amino acids. The CDR3 sequence is CASSLTTGKLFF. CDR3 DNA sequence: TGCGCCAGCAGCCTCACAACGGGAAAACTGTTTTTT.

This clonotype was seen at least ten times. V is TRBV5-1 and J is TRBJ2-5; 9 bases are a match to TRBD1. In germline, CDR1 is SGHRS, CDR2 YFSETQ. The ends lost 3 bases at V and 2 bases at J; junction bases unmatched: 5. The CDR3 has 15 amino acids. The CDR3: CASSSGQGIQETQYF. CDR3 DNA: TGCGCCAGCAGCTCGGGACAGGGTATACAAGAGACCCAGTACTTC.

This clonotype came up a few times. The chain uses TRBV5-5 and TRBJ2-1; 9 bases match TRBD2. The CDR3 contains 16 residues. V lost 4 bases, J lost 1 base, and 6 bases stayed unmatched. CDR1 and CDR2 (germline): SGHKS, YYEKEE (reference sequence). CDR3 residues: CASSEGRGGSYNEQFF. The CDR3 nucleotides read TGTGCCAGCAGCGAAGGGCGGGGGGGGTCCTACAATGAGCAGTTCTTC. Based on the CDR3 plus reference TRBV5-5 and TRBJ2-1, the full variable domain is DAGVTQSPTHLIKTRGQQVTLRCSPISGHKSVSWYQQVLGQGPQFIFQYYEKEERGRGNFPDRFSARQFPNYSSELNVNALLLGDSALYLCASSEGRGGSYNEQFFGPGTRLTVL.

Many counts were recorded for this clonotype. The V and J genes are TRBV4-1 and TRBJ1-5, with unresolved D. Germline values: CDR1 MGHRA, CDR2 YSYEKL. The V gene lost 0 bases and the J gene lost 2 bases, with 8 bases spanning the gap. The CDR3 covers 15 residues. The chain's CDR3 is CASSQDIWGNQPQHF. In DNA, the CDR3 is TGCGCCAGCAGCCAAGATATCTGGGGCAATCAGCCCCAGCATTTT.

The table lists this clonotype with many counts. V is TRBV7-2 and J is TRBJ2-7; either TRBD1 or TRBD2 may supply D (7 bases each). The CDR3 consists of 16 residues. Germline CDR1 and CDR2: SGHTA and FQGNSA. The germline V and J ends were trimmed by 7 bases and 3 bases, with 22 bases remaining between them. CDR3 residues: CASTRWGGGRYYEQYF. In DNA form, the CDR3 reads TGTGCCAGCACCCGTTGGGGAGGGGGCCGCTACTACGAGCAGTACTTC.

In this sample, this clonotype turned up a few times. The CDR3, as DNA: TGTGCCAGCAAAGCTAGCGGGGGGATGAAACACAAGAGCACAGATACGCAGTATTTT. Translated: CASKASGGMKHKSTDTQYF. The rearrangement uses TRBV21-1 and TRBJ2-3; the listed D gene, TRBD2, was not tested against the DNA. TRBV21-1 is a listed pseudogene. The CDR3 contains 19 residues.

Many counts were recorded for this clonotype. This CDR3 is CASSQNRGGTYEQYF. The DNA of the CDR3 is TGTGCCAGCAGCCAAAACCGCGGGGGGACGTACGAGCAGTACTTC. The chain recombines TRBV7-2 with TRBJ2-7; 8 bases match TRBD2. Germline V gene data show CDR1 as SGHTA and CDR2 as FQGNSA. J was trimmed by 4 bases and V by 5 bases; bases with no gene match: 10. This CDR3 spans 15 amino acids.

This clonotype has at least ten counts. J is TRBJ2-2 and V is TRBV5-1; 8 bases agree with TRBD2. The J segment lost 4 bases and the V segment lost 1 base, leaving 9 bases of the junction unmatched. Germline CDR1 is SGHRS and CDR2 is YFSETQ. CDR3 size: 17 residues. The CDR3 DNA is TGCGCCAGCAGCTTGTTCACCAGCGGGGGAACCACCGGGGAGCTGTTTTTT. This encodes CASSLFTSGGTTGELFF.

Many counts were recorded for this clonotype. This chain links TRBV4-1 with TRBJ2-1, with D perhaps TRBD1 (5 bases). This CDR3 is built from 18 residues. Germline V lookup: CDR1 MGHRA, CDR2 YSYEKL. V lost 1 base, J lost 3 bases, and 19 bases lay in between. CDR3 region: CASSQVDMGLSNYNEQFF. The CDR3 DNA reads TGCGCCAGCAGCCAAGTGGATATGGGGCTCTCCAACTACAATGAGCAGTTCTTC.

This clonotype was counted at least ten times. The chain couples TRBV5-1 to TRBJ1-1; D might be TRBD1 (6 bases). Germline V lookup: CDR1 SGHRS, CDR2 YFSETQ. The CDR3 has 14 amino acids. Trimming left V 6 bases short and J 1 base short, with 13 bases between. This CDR3 is CASKGQPGNTEAFF. The CDR3 nucleotides read TGCGCCAGCAAAGGACAGCCCGGGAACACTGAAGCTTTCTTT.

In this sample, this clonotype turned up many times. The CDR3 DNA follows: TGTGCCAGCAGCCGCGGACAGGTCATCAATCAGCCCCAGCATTTT. Translation: CASSRGQVINQPQHF. The chain links TRBV5-6 to TRBJ1-5; TRBD1 aligns across 7 bases. The V and J ends lost 4 bases and 3 bases, in that order; junction bases with no gene match: 7. CDR1 is SGHDT and CDR2 is YYEEEE in the germline V gene. The CDR3 spans 15 residues.

This clonotype was counted many times. This chain uses TRBV5-1 with TRBJ1-2, with 7 bases fitting TRBD1. The V gene's germline CDR1 is SGHRS and CDR2 YFSETQ. V dropped 2 bases and J dropped 7; count of bases not matched to a gene: 5. This CDR3 has 13 residues. The chain's CDR3 is CASSFDRARGYTF. The DNA of the CDR3 is TGCGCCAGCAGCTTCGACAGGGCCCGTGGCTACACCTTC.

This clonotype occurred many times. The V and J genes are TRBV28 and TRBJ2-1, with 7 nucleotides matching TRBD1. CDR1 is MDHEN and CDR2 is SYDVKM in the germline V gene. The CDR3 has 17 amino acids. Trimming took 6 bases from V and 6 from J; bases not matched to a gene: 17. CDR3 protein: CASSSVPGTAHGNEQFF. In nucleotides, the CDR3 is TGTGCCAGCAGCTCTGTCCCCGGGACAGCTCATGGCAATGAGCAGTTCTTC. Based on the CDR3 plus reference TRBV28 and TRBJ2-1, the full variable domain is DVKVTQSSRYLVKRTGEKVFLECVQDMDHENMFWYRQDPGLGLRLIYFSYDVKMKEKGDIPEGYSVSREKKERFSLILESASTNQTSMYLCASSSVPGTAHGNEQFFGPGTRLTVL.

V usage is TRBV10-3 and J usage is TRBJ2-7; D may be TRBD1 (5 bases). The CDR3 spans 15 residues. V shed 7 bases and J shed 0 bases, with 16 bases lying between them. Germline loops: CDR1 ENHRY, CDR2 SYGVKD. As DNA, the CDR3 is TGTGCCATCAACACCGCAGGGATCCTCTCCTACGAGCAGTACTTC. It is translated as CAINTAGILSYEQYF.

This clonotype has only one observation. A junction boundary mismatches the germline segment, possibly from a read error. The J gene is TRBJ1-4, the V gene TRBV11-2; TRBD1 agrees at 7 bases. In germline, CDR1 is SGHAT, CDR2 FQNNGV. The CDR3 spans 13 residues. The CDR3, as DNA: TGTGCCAGCAGCCGGACAGGCCTTGAAAAACTGATTTTC. Its protein is CASSRTGLEKLIF.

At least ten counts were recorded for this clonotype. V gene TRBV5-5 combines with J gene TRBJ2-3; TRBD2 agrees at 11 bases. The CDR3 is 14 residues long. J gave up 9 bases and V 9 bases, and 12 bases lay outside the gene matches. Germline V gene sequence: CDR1 SGHKS, CDR2 YYEKEE (reference sequence). The CDR3 DNA reads TGTGCCACAGAGGCAGGGGGACTAGCGGACACGCAGTATTTT. Residues: CATEAGGLADTQYF.

V usage is TRBV27 and J usage is TRBJ2-5; no reliable D call. Germline CDR1 is MNHEY and CDR2 is SMNVEV (reference sequence). Trimming took 5 bases from V and 4 from J, leaving 14 bases between them. The CDR3 length is 14 residues. Written as DNA, the CDR3 is TGTGCCAGCAGTCCGATACAAGTAATAGAGACCCAGTACTTC. Translating gives CASSPIQVIETQYF.